This TCR beta chain was captured in a study of T cells after yellow fever vaccination (dated by TCRdb to the late 2010s). For the study in its entirety: The SMART-Seq v4 Ultra Low Input RNA kit was used to prepare libraries from fractions with low cell numbers. Blood was drawn at multiple timepoints before and after primary and secondary immunization, with bulk PBMC replicates and cell subsets isolated. To follow T-cell clones before and after primary and booster YFV17D yellow fever vaccination, bulk TCR alpha and beta repertoires were sequenced over time. Two healthy male donors made up the cohort, one aged 18 to 30 years and the other aged 30 to 40 years.

From the cysteine up to the phenylalanine, the CDR3 has a length of 13 residues. The kept DNA is CDR3 alone, 39 bases in frame from the first base. From the germline V gene, CDR1 is SGHRS and CDR2 is YFSETQ. Deletion took 0 bases off V and 3 bases off J, with a span of 7 bases between the germline ends. Read against the paper, the sample's treatment or condition label means: live attenuated yellow fever vaccine strain. PBMCs were isolated from peripheral blood using a standard Ficoll-Paque protocol. Dynabeads CD4 and CD8 positive selection kits were used to isolate the CD4 and CD8 T-cell fractions. TriZol was used to extract RNA from bulk PBMCs, CD4 and CD8 fractions, and dextramer-positive and dextramer-negative fractions. This clonotype was recorded at least ten times. Its antigen is currently not known. Nothing much larger sits one base from this clone, and base qualities are not available. General findings and caveats noted by the study authors: Compared with the primary T-cell response, the secondary T-cell response was weaker but faster, peaking on day 5 rather than day 15. A small fraction of clonotypes appeared in both the CD4 and CD8 compartments, likely as a result of convergent recombination. The study included only a couple of donors, which limits how far the findings can be generalized. Because abundant contaminating clonotypes from the bulk population could be contained in FACS-sorted repertoires, computational filtering was required. After the booster, most of the clones that had expanded following primary vaccination were detected again (roughly 97% of CD4 and roughly 88% of CD8), which suggests that memory was broadly maintained.

Synthesis of TCR cDNA relied on 5'RACE template switching, a step that introduced a universal primer site along with unique molecular identifiers. cDNA synthesis was primed from both the TCR alpha and TCR beta constant segments. Library amplification used two PCR steps, and the second PCR step added sample barcodes and sequencing adapters. Sequencing of libraries was performed on Illumina HiSeq 2500 (2x100 bp) or NovaSeq (2x150 bp). The published analysis was carried out like this. Demultiplexing of reads and collapsing into UMI consensus sequences were performed with MIGEC, and V(D)J alignment was carried out with MiXCR. Vaccine-responding clonotypes were defined with edgeR using replicate PBMC samples, requiring FDR below 0.01 and a log2 fold change above 5 up to day 15. CD4 or CD8 identity was assigned to each bulk clonotype according to whether the clonotype was present at higher abundance in the sequenced CD4 repertoire or the sequenced CD8 repertoire. The public reads were quality trimmed at Q25 with fastp and then assembled into clones with MiXCR by TCRdb, keeping productive beta chains. Entries are consolidated by CDR3 protein sequence, retaining the most common genes and DNA. TCRdb's processing, not the authors', yielded these V and J calls. Within this sample are 140,000 to 150,000 distinct CDR3 sequences, with 5% to 8% of them counted one time only. More than 0.55% of the sample belongs to the ten largest clones.

This clonotype was obtained from a man younger than 40 who received the YFV17D yellow fever vaccine. The rearrangement joined TRBV5-1 to TRBJ2-7; the best D guess is TRBD2, with 5 bases matching. Sequencing was performed on CD4+ T cells sorted from PBMCs, taken 10 days after the yellow fever booster vaccination. The CDR3 loop reads CASSLDGIYEQYF. The DNA is TGCGCCAGCAGCTTGGACGGGATCTACGAGCAGTACTTC.